Below, 30 T cell receptor beta chains from the same sample are listed, as sequenced in a study of T-cell memory formation after mild COVID-19. Via MiXCR, TCRdb re-called the 5' RACE reads, giving one row per CDR3 protein. This sample has 200,000 to 250,000 distinct CDR3 sequences, with around a tenth found just once. What was sequenced was PBMCs or a T cell subset sorted from them (not recorded which). The origin of the receptors is a man between 18 and 35 years old who had mild COVID-19 (a few samples of this study predate the infection). Cell type and time point are not known.

The J gene is TRBJ1-5, the V gene TRBV20-1; D gene unclear. Per the germline V gene, CDR1 is DFQATT and CDR2 is SNEGSKA (reference sequence). Between the trimmed V and J ends, which lost 0 bases and 5 bases, there was a span of 8 bases. This CDR3 is 13 amino acids long. CDR3 sequence reads: CSARDQVDQPQHF. CDR3 coding DNA: TGCAGTGCTAGAGATCAGGTCGATCAGCCCCAGCATTTT.

The CDR3: CASSLGGHNSPLHF. DNA of the CDR3: TGTGCCAGCAGCTTGGGAGGTCATAATTCACCCCTCCACTTT. The gene calls are TRBV5-4 and TRBJ1-6, with D hard to call. The germline CDR1 and CDR2 sequences are SGHNT and YYREEE (reference sequence). V lost 0 bases to trimming and J lost 5 bases, with 6 bases between them. The CDR3 spans 14 residues.

This clonotype came up many times. V and J are TRBV20-1 and TRBJ2-7; no definite D call. Trimming removed 4 bases at V and 0 bases at J, with 10 bases between. Per the germline V gene, CDR1 is DFQATT and CDR2 is SNEGSKA (reference sequence). This CDR3 spans 13 amino acids. CDR3 nucleotides: TGCAGTGCTAAGGGCCTGGGCTCCTACGAGCAGTACGTC. Translating it yields CSAKGLGSYEQYV.

The V gene is TRBV18, the J gene TRBJ2-4, with unresolved D. V lost 6 bases and J 8 bases, leaving 14 bases between the germline ends. CDR1 KGHSH and CDR2 LQKENI come from the germline V gene. There are 13 residues in the CDR3. CDR3 nucleotides: TGTGCCAGCTCCCCTGGTTGGGAAGACATTCAGTACTTC. This gives the protein CASSPGWEDIQYF.

V gene TRBV4-2 combines with J gene TRBJ2-3; 12 bases are shared with TRBD2. The CDR3 has 18 residues. Losses at the gene ends were 1 base for V and 3 bases for J; bases not matched to a gene: 8. Per the germline V gene, CDR1 is LGHNA and CDR2 is YNFKEQ. CDR3 sequence: CASSQGTTLAGGTDTQYF. The CDR3 bases are TGTGCCAGCAGCCAAGGGACTACACTAGCGGGGGGAACAGATACGCAGTATTTT.

This clonotype showed up just a few times. The V call is TRBV6-4, the J call TRBJ1-6; D gene unclear. CDR1 and CDR2 from the germline V gene are MRHNA and SNTAGT. V lost 6 bases, J lost 8 bases, and 14 bases lay in between. There are 14 residues in the CDR3. The CDR3 nucleotides are TGTGCCAGCAGGACGTCCCCAGACCATTCACCCCTCCACTTT. Its protein is CASRTSPDHSPLHF.

This clonotype has just a few counts. The chain uses TRBV7-2 and TRBJ2-7, with 15 bases identical to TRBD2. J gave up 3 bases and V 4 bases, and 4 bases lay outside the gene matches. Germline assignment: CDR1 SGHTA and CDR2 FQGNSA. The CDR3 consists of 16 residues. Here the CDR3 DNA reads TGTGCCAGCAGCTGGACTAGCGGGGGGGCCTTCTACGAGCAGTACGTC. This codes for CASSWTSGGAFYEQYV.

In its sample, this clonotype is medium-sized. The V call is TRBV7-8, the J call TRBJ1-2; D might be TRBD1 (5 bases). Germline CDR1 and CDR2: SGHVS and FQNEAQ. Trimming took off 5 bases at V and 0 bases at J, with 16 bases between the two ends. The CDR3 contains 16 residues. CDR3: CASSLGQAWANYGYTF. For the CDR3, the DNA is TGTGCCAGCAGCCTCGGACAAGCCTGGGCTAACTATGGCTACACCTTC.

The V gene is TRBV7-6, the J gene TRBJ2-3; the match to TRBD1 covers 10 bases. J was trimmed by 8 bases and V by 1 base; bases with no gene match: 21. CDR1 is SGHVS and CDR2 is FNYEAQ in the germline V gene. The CDR3 loop spans 20 amino acids. Here the CDR3 DNA reads TGTGCCAGCAGCTTAGTCGTGGACAGGGGGTCGCTGTTAGGAGGAGGTACGCAGTATTTT. Protein: CASSLVVDRGSLLGGGTQYF.

The V gene is TRBV21-1, the J gene TRBJ1-2; TRBD1, as called in the table, went unchecked against the DNA. TRBV21-1 is shown as a pseudogene. The CDR3 length is 20 residues. CDR3 amino acids: CASSLRTYRDGSTDRGGYTF. DNA of the CDR3: TGTGCCAGCAGCCTAAGGACCTACCGGGACGGCTCCACAGACAGGGGTGGCTACACCTTC.

This clonotype was recorded a few times. The V gene is TRBV2, the J gene TRBJ2-1; D remains unclear. Per germline, CDR1 SNHLY and CDR2 FYNNEI. The CDR3 runs to 13 residues. The V end lost 0 bases, the J end lost 7 bases, and 7 bases lay between the germline ends. The CDR3 loop reads CASSEAFRNEQFF. CDR3 nucleotide sequence: TGTGCCAGCAGTGAAGCCTTTAGGAATGAGCAGTTCTTC.

This clonotype has just a few counts. The J gene is TRBJ2-7, the V gene TRBV6-2 or TRBV6-3; TRBD1 is a possible D gene (5 bases). Per the germline V gene, CDR1 is MNHEY and CDR2 is SVGEGT. The CDR3 has 15 amino acids. Trimming shortened V by 0 bases and J by 2 bases, and 11 bases separated the two germline ends. Here the CDR3 reads CASSYSRTPAYEQYF. As DNA, the CDR3 is TGTGCCAGCAGTTACTCCCGGACACCAGCCTACGAGCAGTACTTC.

This chain joins TRBV20-1 and TRBJ2-7, with D possibly called TRBD1 or TRBD2 (5 bases each). CDR1 DFQATT and CDR2 SNEGSKA come from the germline V gene (reference sequence). V lost 5 bases to trimming and J lost 2 bases, with 13 bases between them. CDR3 length equals 13 residues. CDR3 in amino acids: CSAHGTRAYEQYV. In DNA form, the CDR3 reads TGCAGTGCTCACGGGACGCGAGCCTACGAGCAGTACGTC.

The sample holds a few counts of this clonotype. The rearrangement links TRBV7-6 to TRBJ1-4; 7 nucleotides match TRBD1. Germline-derived CDR1 and CDR2 are SGHVS and FNYEAQ. J lost 5 bases, V lost 2 bases, and 5 bases had no gene match. The CDR3 is 15 residues long. The CDR3 loop reads CASSLMTGRNEKLFF. CDR3 coding DNA: TGTGCCAGCAGCTTAATGACAGGGAGGAATGAAAAACTGTTTTTT. The variable domain in full, with the rest retrieved from reference TRBV7-6 and TRBJ1-4, is GAGVSQSPRYKVTKRGQDVALRCDPISGHVSLYWYRQALGQGPEFLTYFNYEAQQDKSGLPNDRFSAERPEGSISTLTIQRTEQRDSAMYRCASSLMTGRNEKLFFGSGTQLSVL.

This chain connects TRBV30 to TRBJ2-5, with 13 nucleotides matching TRBD2. This CDR3 contains 15 residues. Trimming took 4 bases from V and 4 from J; bases not matched to a gene: 6. Germline V gives CDR1 GTSNPN, CDR2 SVGIG (reference sequence). For the CDR3, the DNA is TGTGCCTGGACACTAGCGGGGGGGCTTGTAGAGACCCAGTACTTC. Encoded protein: CAWTLAGGLVETQYF.

This chain uses TRBV6-1 with TRBJ1-5; D not resolved. The CDR3 runs to 15 residues. Germline V lookup: CDR1 MNHNS, CDR2 SASEGT. Trimming shortened V by 7 bases and J by 3 bases, and 16 bases separated the two germline ends. CDR3 coding DNA: TGTGCCAGCAAAGGAGGAATCCTCATCAATCAGCCCCAGCATTTT. This encodes CASKGGILINQPQHF.

This chain joins TRBV6-2 or TRBV6-3 and TRBJ1-2; 7 bases map to TRBD1. The CDR3 spans 14 residues. V was pared by 8 bases and J by 2 bases, with 8 bases of the junction left unmatched. Germline CDR1 reads MNHEY; CDR2 reads SVGEGT. CDR3 sequence: CASHYGTVNYGYTF. The CDR3 nucleotides are TGTGCCAGCCATTACGGGACAGTGAACTATGGCTACACCTTC.

This clonotype was seen a handful of times. The chain recombines TRBV12-3 or TRBV12-4 with TRBJ1-5; D possibly corresponds to TRBD1 (6 bases). Between the trimmed V and J ends, which lost 3 bases and 0 bases, there was a span of 9 bases. The CDR3 extends over 15 amino acids. CDR3 loop: CASSFGQYSNQPQHF. CDR3 sequence (DNA): TGTGCCAGCAGTTTCGGACAGTATAGCAATCAGCCCCAGCATTTT.

Only a few counts were recorded for this clonotype. The rearrangement links TRBV2 to TRBJ1-2, with D perhaps TRBD1 (5 bases). CDR1 and CDR2 from the germline V gene are SNHLY and FYNNEI. The CDR3 length is 11 residues. The V and J ends lost 8 bases and 2 bases respectively, with 6 bases between them. This CDR3 reads CASRDNYGYTF. The CDR3 DNA reads as TGTGCCAGCCGGGACAACTATGGCTACACCTTC.

The chain recombines TRBV6-6 with TRBJ1-1, with D perhaps TRBD1 (6 bases). This CDR3 comprises 16 residues. CDR1 and CDR2 from the germline V gene are MNHNY and SVGAGI (reference sequence). Trimming cost V 6 bases and J 0 bases, with 17 bases left between them. The CDR3 reads CASRQGPHSMNTEAFF. The CDR3 DNA follows: TGTGCCAGCAGACAGGGCCCGCACTCTATGAACACTGAAGCTTTCTTT.

Of note for this clonotype: Being one base from a much bigger clone, this may be a read error. A read error is likely, as this CDR3 ends without the conserved phenylalanine or tryptophan. The chain links TRBV6-5 to TRBJ2-3; D gene unclear. CDR1 and CDR2 from the germline V gene are MNHEY and SVGAGI. The CDR3 is made up of 13 amino acids. The ends were cut back, 2 bases at V and 1 base at J, with 4 bases in the middle. CDR3 sequence (DNA): TGTGCCAGCAGTTACCCGGGCACAGATACGCAGTATTAT. Protein: CASSYPGTDTQYY.

The chain couples TRBV11-2 to TRBJ2-1; maybe TRBD2 (5 bases). The CDR3 runs to 13 residues. The V gene's germline CDR1 is SGHAT and CDR2 FQNNGV. The V end was cut by 5 bases, the J end by 9 bases, with 14 bases between. The CDR3 loop reads CASSLNEGIEQFF. Written as DNA, the CDR3 is TGTGCCAGCAGCCTAAACGAGGGTATTGAGCAGTTCTTC.

This clonotype showed up just a few times. This chain uses TRBV3-1 with TRBJ2-5, with D perhaps assigned TRBD1 or TRBD2 (5 bases each). Germline lookup yields CDR1 LGHDT and CDR2 YNNKEL (reference sequence). This CDR3 comprises 14 residues. V shed 4 bases and J shed 2 bases, with 11 bases lying between them. In DNA, the CDR3 is TGTGCCAGCAGCCCTGGGACCACACAAGAGACCCAGTACTTC. Amino acids: CASSPGTTQETQYF.

J is TRBJ2-3 and V is TRBV20-1; 10 positions agree with TRBD2. Germline-derived CDR1 and CDR2 are DFQATT and SNEGSKA (reference sequence). Trimming took 5 bases from V and 4 from J; bases not matched to a gene: 9. CDR3 size: 15 residues. The CDR3 loop reads CSAPRAGGPSDTQYF. The CDR3, as DNA: TGCAGTGCTCCAAGAGCGGGGGGGCCTTCAGATACGCAGTATTTT.

This clonotype was observed a single time. The gene calls are TRBV30 and TRBJ2-2; 8 positions match TRBD1. The CDR3 loop spans 17 amino acids. Germline V CDR1 and CDR2: GTSNPN, SVGIG (reference sequence). Unmatched junction bases numbered 11, after V lost 4 bases and J lost 1 base. The CDR3 reads CAWILRDGQGNTGELFF. CDR3 DNA sequence: TGTGCCTGGATTCTTAGAGACGGACAGGGGAACACCGGGGAGCTGTTTTTT.

The CDR3 nucleotides read TGTGCCAGCAGCACCGGGACAGGAGGCTACACCTTC. This translates into CASSTGTGGYTF. This chain connects TRBV7-3 to TRBJ1-2; 8 bases map to TRBD1. The CDR3 length is 12 residues. V shed 5 bases, J shed 8 bases, and the junction held 4 bases outside the gene matches. Germline CDR1 reads SGHTA; CDR2 reads FQGTGA.

In its sample, this clonotype was seen a few times. The chain employs TRBV12-3 or TRBV12-4 and TRBJ1-2; D might be TRBD1 (6 bases). The CDR3 is 13 residues long. Trimming stripped 3 bases from V and 7 bases from J, with 12 bases between. CDR3 in DNA: TGTGCCAGCAGTTTGGGGACAAATGCTGGCTACACCTTC. As protein: CASSLGTNAGYTF.

This clonotype was picked up a small number of times. The chain employs TRBV7-8 and TRBJ2-1; TRBD2 matches at 10 bases. V lost 4 bases and J lost 9; bases outside the gene matches: 18. The CDR3 has 18 amino acids. Looked up from germline, CDR1 is SGHVS and CDR2 is FQNEAQ. The DNA of the CDR3 is TGTGCCAGCAGCTCCTCGGGGGCTAGCGGGGGCCCCGGAGGTGAGCAGTTCTTC. As protein: CASSSSGASGGPGGEQFF.

The V and J genes are TRBV4-3 and TRBJ2-7, with TRBD1 matching 9 bases. J lost 0 bases, V lost 3 bases, and 9 bases had no gene match. This CDR3 has 17 amino acids. Germline V lookup: CDR1 LGHNA, CDR2 YSLEER. Here the CDR3 DNA reads TGCGCCAGCAGCCAGGGGGAAGGACAGGGGAGCTCCTACGAGCAGTACTTC. Protein product: CASSQGEGQGSSYEQYF.

This clonotype was seen a few times. The CDR3 is CASSQVLGQPQHF. The CDR3 nucleotides read TGCGCCAGCAGCCAAGTTTTGGGTCAGCCCCAGCATTTT. The chain couples TRBV4-1 to TRBJ1-5; D is ambiguous. Germline CDR1 and CDR2: MGHRA and YSYEKL. V lost 1 base and J 6 bases, leaving 7 bases between the germline ends. The CDR3 spans 13 residues.